This T cell receptor beta chain was sequenced in a study of T cell clonality in common variable immunodeficiency. TCRdb's copy holds only in-frame clones and misses some; the assay was immunoSEQ multiplex PCR. This repertoire holds about 60,000 clones, and none appear only once. This clone was detected many times. Its antigen is not known. Read sequence stops 3 residues before the CDR3 end, and the germline J gene provides the missing end. Findings and limits, study-wide: TCRbeta clonality was increased in CVID versus healthy controls. Compared with controls, CVID subjects had fewer shared TCRbeta clones.

This CDR3 region has 13 residues. V lost 10 bases and J lost 5, with 16 bases in between. CDR1 and CDR2 from the germline V gene are MRHNA and SNTAGT. The TCR comes from a person between 18 and 75 years old in good health. The sample taken for sequencing was peripheral blood mononuclear cells. The chain is built from TRBV6-4 and TRBJ2-3, with D perhaps matching TRBD1 (6 bases). The DNA read from the CDR3 is TGTGCCAACGGTAGGACAGTTGAAGATACG. As protein: CANGRTVEDT. The full CDR3 reads CANGRTVEDTQYF.